The 27 T cell receptor beta chains below were found in one sample sequenced in a study of cytomegalovirus exposure and HLA in healthy donors (dated by TCRdb to 2016 to 2017). Libraries were built with the immunoSEQ multiplex PCR assay. The multiplex PCR relied on a mix of 60 forward primers for TCR Vbeta segments and 13 reverse primers for TCR Jbeta segments. TCRdb took this table from immuneACCESS and kept in-frame rearrangements with V and J called. Such tables lack part of the clones; where checked against another copy, unresolved V genes explain under half of the gap, and the rest is unexplained. The sample yields 150,000 or so clones; about 85% were counted once. The leading ten clones occupy more than 2% of the sample. Input material: PBMCs. The source is a man between 18 and 35 years old in good health and CMV-seropositive.

The rearrangement uses TRBV7-8 and TRBJ2-5; D is perhaps TRBD2 (5 bases). This CDR3 comprises 15 residues. V lost 0 bases and J lost 11, with 19 bases in between. The germline V gene has CDR1 SGHVS and CDR2 FQNEAQ. CDR3 protein: CASSLAVGIKWEQYF. The CDR3, as DNA: TGTGCCAGCAGCTTAGCGGTGGGGATAAAGTGGGAGCAGTACTTC.

V is TRBV6-5 and J is TRBJ2-7; D might be TRBD2 (6 bases). This CDR3 region has 14 residues. Germline loops: CDR1 MNHEY, CDR2 SVGAGI. V gave up 6 bases and J gave up 4 bases, with 16 bases separating them. The CDR3 loop is CASRSDGGTYEQYF. CDR3 nucleotides: TGTGCCAGCAGGTCGGACGGGGGTACGTACGAGCAGTACTTC.

V is TRBV27 and J is TRBJ1-1; possible D gene TRBD1, 5 bases. Trimming removed 5 bases at V and 4 bases at J, with 11 bases between. CDR3 length equals 13 residues. Germline V gives CDR1 MNHEY, CDR2 SMNVEV (reference sequence). This chain's CDR3 is CASSMTVPTEAFF. The CDR3 DNA reads TGTGCCAGCAGTATGACAGTTCCCACTGAAGCTTTCTTT.

The chain has TRBV5-6 and TRBJ1-3, with D unresolved. The CDR3 has 14 amino acids. CDR1 SGHDT and CDR2 YYEEEE come from the germline V gene. The V gene lost 2 bases and the J gene lost 2 bases, with 8 bases spanning the gap. In nucleotides, the CDR3 is TGTGCCAGCAGCTTCCTGGGCACTGGAAACACCATATATTTT. Protein: CASSFLGTGNTIYF.

The J gene is TRBJ2-1, the V gene TRBV7-6; the match to TRBD2 covers 11 bases. CDR1 and CDR2 (germline): SGHVS, FNYEAQ. The CDR3 length is 15 residues. The J segment lost 7 bases and the V segment lost 0 bases, leaving 2 bases of the junction unmatched. The CDR3 DNA follows: TGTGCCAGCAGCTTAGCTAGCGGGGGGGCAAATGAGCAGTTCTTC. It specifies CASSLASGGANEQFF.

This sequence joins TRBV29-1 and TRBJ1-1, with D unresolved. This CDR3 has 10 residues. The V and J ends lost 5 bases and 4 bases respectively, with 5 bases between them. Germline assignment: CDR1 SQVTM and CDR2 ANQGSEA. CDR3 sequence reads: CSVRGTEAFF. In DNA form, the CDR3 reads TGCAGCGTTCGGGGCACTGAAGCTTTCTTT.

V and J are TRBV2 and TRBJ2-1; perhaps TRBD2 as D (6 bases). V was cut by 7 bases and J by 0 bases, with 10 bases left in between. The CDR3 has 14 residues. Germline CDR1 is SNHLY and CDR2 is FYNNEI. This CDR3 reads CASNAGLSYNEQFF. CDR3 nucleotide sequence: TGTGCCAGCAATGCGGGACTCTCCTACAATGAGCAGTTCTTC.

This chain connects TRBV5-1 to TRBJ1-1, with 10 positions matching TRBD1. Germline V CDR1 and CDR2: SGHRS, YFSETQ. After removal of 3 bases from V and 3 bases from J, the junction contained 5 bases not matched to a gene. This CDR3 region has 15 residues. CDR3 coding DNA: TGCGCCAGCAGCTGGAGACAGGGGGCGGACACTGAAGCTTTCTTT. It encodes CASSWRQGADTEAFF.

This clone was observed a handful of times. This chain joins TRBV5-6 and TRBJ2-2; a possible D gene is TRBD1 (6 bases). V lost 10 bases to trimming and J lost 3 bases, with 16 bases between them. Germline V lookup: CDR1 SGHDT, CDR2 YYEEEE. The CDR3 spans 14 residues. The CDR3 nucleotides are TGTGCCTCCCTTTGGGGGCAGGACACCGGGGAGCTGTTTTTT. Its translation: CASLWGQDTGELFF.

This clone was detected once. The chain has TRBV6-5 and TRBJ1-2; tentative D call: TRBD1 (6 bases). V shed 7 bases and J shed 5 bases, with 11 bases lying between them. Per the germline V gene, CDR1 is MNHEY and CDR2 is SVGAGI. The CDR3 is 12 amino acids. CDR3 loop: CASIGGGYGYTF. CDR3 sequence (DNA): TGTGCCAGCATAGGGGGAGGGTATGGCTACACCTTC.

The chain has TRBV21-1 and TRBJ1-2. TRBV21-1 is flagged as a pseudogene. The CDR3 contains 11 residues. The CDR3: CASSTLLGYTF. In nucleotides, the CDR3 is TGTGCCAGCAGCACCTTACTTGGCTACACCTTC.

Concerning this clone itself: The sample holds other DNA sequences that translate to the same CDR3. The chain uses TRBV11-3 and TRBJ2-4; 9 bases match TRBD1. After removal of 5 bases from V and 8 bases from J, the junction contained 7 bases not matched to a gene. Germline V gene data show CDR1 as SGHNT and CDR2 as YENEEA. The CDR3 is 14 amino acids. The CDR3 is CASSPGQGNDIQYF. The CDR3 DNA reads as TGTGCCAGCAGCCCAGGACAGGGGAATGACATTCAGTACTTC.

The chain employs TRBV15 and TRBJ2-7; 9 bases are shared with TRBD1. This CDR3 region has 15 residues. The trim removed 3 bases at V and 3 bases at J, leaving 6 bases unmatched. Germline V gene sequence: CDR1 LNHNV, CDR2 YYDKDF (reference sequence). The CDR3: CATSRVGQGLYEQYF. CDR3 DNA sequence: TGTGCCACCAGCAGGGTGGGACAGGGTCTCTACGAGCAGTACTTC.

The chain links TRBV9 to TRBJ2-7; 12 bases align to TRBD1. Germline-derived CDR1 and CDR2 are SGDLS and YYNGEE. Germline trimming cut 4 bases from V and 5 bases from J; bases unmatched to any gene: 13. The CDR3 is 17 amino acids. This CDR3 reads CASSRDRGPKGAHEQYF. The CDR3 DNA is TGTGCCAGCAGCCGGGACAGGGGGCCCAAAGGGGCTCACGAGCAGTACTTC.

The chain employs TRBV4-2 and TRBJ2-2; a possible D gene is TRBD2 (7 bases). V dropped 1 base and J dropped 7 bases, with 22 bases sitting between them. The length of the CDR3 is 18 residues. Germline values: CDR1 LGHNA, CDR2 YNFKEQ. CDR3 protein: CASSQGPTGGGLDGELFF. The DNA of the CDR3 is TGTGCCAGCAGCCAAGGGCCGACTGGGGGGGGCTTAGACGGGGAGCTGTTTTTT.

The chain joins TRBV5-1 to TRBJ2-3; 8 positions agree with TRBD2. Germline CDR1 reads SGHRS; CDR2 reads YFSETQ. The CDR3 has 15 residues. V was clipped by 2 bases and J by 4 bases; unmatched bases: 6. Here the CDR3 DNA reads TGCGCCAGCAGCTTAACCGGGGGGGCCCCAGATACGCAGTATTTT. Its translation is CASSLTGGAPDTQYF.

This rearrangement joins TRBV5-4 to TRBJ1-1; 7 bases agree with TRBD1. The junction had 10 bases not matched to a gene; V was cut back by 0 bases and J by 5 bases. Germline CDR1 SGHNT, CDR2 YYREEE (reference sequence). This CDR3 comprises 16 residues. The CDR3 sequence is CASSLVGGGTRTEAFF. The CDR3 DNA reads TGTGCCAGCAGCTTGGTAGGGGGCGGGACTCGGACTGAAGCTTTCTTT.

CDR3 loop: CASSPLTRSPGGTYEQYF. The CDR3 bases are TGTGCCAGCTCACCCCTAACCCGGTCCCCCGGCGGTACCTACGAGCAGTACTTC. V and J are TRBV18 and TRBJ2-7; D not certain. Germline CDR1 reads KGHSH; CDR2 reads LQKENI. V shed 3 bases and J shed 2 bases, with 23 bases lying between them. The length of the CDR3 is 18 residues.

The rearrangement joins TRBV2 to TRBJ1-5, with D tentatively TRBD1 (6 bases). This CDR3 is 15 amino acids long. Trimming left V 4 bases short and J 0 bases short, with 10 bases between. The germline CDR1 and CDR2 sequences are SNHLY and FYNNEI. CDR3 in DNA: TGTGCCAGCAGTGGTTCAGGGGATAGCAATCAGCCCCAGCATTTT. Residues: CASSGSGDSNQPQHF.

As regards this clone: One end of the junction varies from germline; a read error may be responsible. The J gene is TRBJ1-2, the V gene TRBV23-1; 7 nucleotides line up with TRBD1. TRBV23-1 is an open reading frame whose function is uncertain. The CDR3 sequence is 14 residues long. DNA for the CDR3: TGCGCCAGCAGTGTAACAGGGGTCAACTATGACTACACCTTC. This gives the protein CASSVTGVNYDYTF.

The chain recombines TRBV4-3 with TRBJ1-3; D is unclear. The V end was cut by 4 bases, the J end by 0 bases, with 10 bases between. Per germline, CDR1 LGHNA and CDR2 YSLEER. The CDR3 runs 15 residues. CDR3 sequence: CASSPNFNSGNTIYF. The DNA of the CDR3 is TGCGCCAGCAGCCCTAATTTCAACTCTGGAAACACCATATATTTT.

This clone is a singleton in its sample. The rearrangement uses TRBV6-1 and TRBJ1-5; the D gene is possibly TRBD1 (6 bases). The CDR3 extends over 14 amino acids. CDR1 is MNHNS and CDR2 is SASEGT in the germline V gene. Between the trimmed V and J ends, which lost 6 bases and 7 bases, there was a span of 16 bases. CDR3 DNA: TGTGCCAGCAGCCCGCAGGGGTCTTACCAGCCCCAGCATTTT. It yields the protein CASSPQGSYQPQHF.

This clone was detected only a few times. The chain carries TRBV6-1 and TRBJ1-2, with a possible D match to TRBD1 (6 bases). V was clipped by 6 bases and J by 7 bases, with 12 bases between them. This CDR3 has 12 amino acids. The germline V gene encodes CDR1 MNHNS and CDR2 SASEGT. The CDR3 DNA reads TGTGCCAGCAGACGACAGGTTGGTGGCTACACCTTC. It encodes CASRRQVGGYTF.

The V and J genes are TRBV11-3 and TRBJ1-2; D might be TRBD1 (5 bases). Germline assignment: CDR1 SGHNT and CDR2 YENEEA. This CDR3 is built from 14 residues. V was shortened by 5 bases and J by 2 bases, with 12 bases between the two germline ends. Here the CDR3 reads CASSPGGSNYGYTF. The CDR3 DNA sequence: TGTGCCAGCAGCCCCGGGGGATCAAACTATGGCTACACCTTC.

This clone was counted only a few times. This chain joins TRBV6-1 and TRBJ2-6; D possibly corresponds to TRBD1 (6 bases). The germline V gene has CDR1 MNHNS and CDR2 SASEGT. This CDR3 comprises 15 residues. Trimming shortened V by 3 bases and J by 2 bases, and 8 bases separated the two germline ends. This chain's CDR3 is CASSETGTGANVLTF. The CDR3 DNA reads as TGTGCCAGCAGTGAGACAGGTACTGGGGCCAACGTCCTGACTTTC.

The chain links TRBV18 to TRBJ2-6; tentative D call: TRBD2 (6 bases). The ends were cut back, 3 bases at V and 2 bases at J, with 14 bases in the middle. This CDR3 region has 17 residues. Germline V gene lookup returns CDR1 KGHSH and CDR2 LQKENI. As DNA, the CDR3 is TGTGCCAGCTCACCTGGCCTCGGGGGTCCTGGGGCCAACGTCCTGACTTTC. Its protein is CASSPGLGGPGANVLTF.

The V gene is TRBV11-2, the J gene TRBJ1-5, with TRBD1 identical over 7 bases. The germline V gene has CDR1 SGHAT and CDR2 FQNNGV. The CDR3 sequence is 15 residues long. The ends lost 3 bases at V and 3 bases at J; junction bases unmatched: 5. CDR3 coding DNA: TGTGCCAGCAGCTTTTCCGGGACAGCCAATCAGCCCCAGCATTTT. Protein: CASSFSGTANQPQHF. Full variable domain (missing parts from reference TRBV11-2 and TRBJ1-5): EAGVAQSPRYKIIEKRQSVAFWCNPISGHATLYWYQQILGQGPKLLIQFQNNGVVDDSQLPKDRFSAERLKGVDSTLKIQPAKLEDSAVYLCASSFSGTANQPQHFGDGTRLSIL.